The clone carrying this T cell receptor beta chain was seen a few times. These data belong to a study of blood T cell repertoires in COVID-19. TCRdb's copy holds only in-frame clones and misses some; the assay was immunoSEQ multiplex PCR. This sample has approximately 77,000 clones, with roughly 80% found just once. The ends lost 3 bases at V and 3 bases at J; junction bases unmatched: 10. The CDR3 consists of 17 residues. The germline V gene encodes CDR1 KGHSH and CDR2 LQKENI. The sequence came from a woman in her sixties or seventies with acute or convalescent COVID-19. The chain recombines TRBV18 with TRBJ2-2; TRBD1 matches 7 bases. Source material: peripheral blood. CDR3 loop: CASSPLTGVGDTGELFF. CDR3 sequence (DNA): TGTGCCAGCTCACCCTTAACAGGGGTAGGCGACACCGGGGAGCTGTTTTTT.